Given below is one T cell receptor beta chain in context. The target antigen is unknown. J gave up 1 base and V 2 bases, and 3 bases lay outside the gene matches. The CDR3 contains 16 residues. CDR1 is SGHTA, CDR2 FQGNSA, per germline. Treatment indicated: oral pan-JAK inhibitor, 5-10 mg twice daily. PBMCs yielded sorted CD4+ and CD8+ T cells. Sequencing used cDNA as its template, made by extracting RNA and reverse transcribing it. The repertoire was sequenced with immunoSEQ multiplex PCR; TCRdb's copy has only in-frame clones and lacks some. This sample has around 99,000 clones, with 84% found just once. The data belong to a study of CD8+ T cells in alopecia areata. The study, taken as a whole, reports: Persistence during tofacitinib was seen for many expanded lesional clones in scalp and blood.

This sample comprised CD8+ T cells sorted from blood, obtained at week 24, from a patient treated with tofacitinib. The J gene is TRBJ2-3, the V gene TRBV7-2; 10 bases fit TRBD1. The receptor was derived from a human donor with alopecia areata. The CDR3 sequence is CASSLIGTGGTDTQYF. Written as DNA, the CDR3 is TGTGCCAGCAGCTTAATCGGGACAGGGGGCACAGATACGCAGTATTTT.